This entry is about one T cell receptor (beta chain). The data were produced by immunoSEQ multiplex PCR, yet TCRdb's version contains in-frame clones alone and is incomplete. The sample carries over 65,000 clones, roughly 80% recorded once. This record comes from a study of T cell responses to AZD1222 COVID-19 vaccine. This CDR3 spans 14 amino acids. The junction had 5 bases not matched to a gene; V was cut back by 3 bases and J by 5 bases. CDR1 is LGHDT and CDR2 is YNNKEL in the germline V gene (reference sequence). The gene calls are TRBV3-1 (or the pseudogene TRBV3-2) and TRBJ2-3, with 7 positions matching TRBD1. The sequence was obtained from an adult in good health. The sequences come from peripheral blood, collected on day 0 of AZD1222 vaccination. The CDR3 DNA is TGTGCCAGCAGCCAGGCCCAGGGGGTAGATACGCAGTATTTT. This sequence encodes CASSQAQGVDTQYF.